The 22 T cell receptor beta chains below all came from one sample that was sequenced in a study of blood T cell repertoires in COVID-19. Assay: immunoSEQ multiplex PCR; the TCRdb copy retains only in-frame clones and omits some. The table lists a few hundred thousand clones, roughly 90% of them singletons. The sequenced material came from PBMCs or T cells enriched from blood (not recorded which). The source of these receptors is a woman aged 25 to 39 who had recovered from COVID-19.

The V call is TRBV19, the J call TRBJ1-1; D is uncertain. Germline assignment: CDR1 LNHDA and CDR2 SQIVND (reference sequence). V shed 5 bases and J shed 2 bases, with 9 bases lying between them. The CDR3 runs 13 residues. CDR3 in DNA: TGTGCCAGTAGTGAGACATATAACACTGAAGCTTTCTTT. Translation gives CASSETYNTEAFF.

This chain connects TRBV7-2 to TRBJ2-7; 12 nucleotides align to TRBD2. The junction had 13 bases not matched to a gene; V was cut back by 0 bases and J by 4 bases. Looked up from germline, CDR1 is SGHTA and CDR2 is FQGNSA. There are 19 residues in the CDR3. In DNA, the CDR3 is TGTGCCAGCAGCTTAGCGCCGAGGGCTAGCGGGGGGGCGGAGTACGAGCAGTACTTC. This sequence encodes CASSLAPRASGGAEYEQYF.

CDR3 amino acids: CASSLESGNQPQHF. DNA for the CDR3: TGTGCCAGCAGCTTAGAATCAGGCAATCAGCCCCAGCATTTT. The J gene is TRBJ1-5, the V gene TRBV7-9, with unresolved D. The CDR3 sequence is 14 residues long. Germline CDR1 SEHNR, CDR2 FQNEAQ (reference sequence). V shed 1 base and J shed 2 bases, with 6 bases lying between them. Full variable domain (rest looked up from reference TRBV7-9 and TRBJ1-5): DTGVSQNPRHKITKRGQNVTFRCDPISEHNRLYWYRQTLGQGPEFLTYFQNEAQLEKSRLLSDRFSAERPKGSFSTLEIQRTEQGDSAMYLCASSLESGNQPQHFGDGTRLSIL.

The genes are TRBV30 and TRBJ1-2; no reliable D call. Trimming took off 0 bases at V and 6 bases at J, with 14 bases between the two ends. Looked up from germline, CDR1 is GTSNPN and CDR2 is SVGIG (reference sequence). The CDR3 runs 14 residues. The CDR3 spells CAWSVGREIDGYTF. The CDR3 DNA follows: TGTGCCTGGAGTGTAGGGAGGGAGATTGATGGCTACACCTTC.

The chain uses TRBV19 and TRBJ1-2; D possibly corresponds to TRBD1 (5 bases). V was clipped by 5 bases and J by 7 bases, with 14 bases between them. This CDR3 contains 13 residues. CDR1 is LNHDA, CDR2 SQIVND, per germline (reference sequence). CDR3 protein: CASSGWGDLGYTF. The CDR3 bases are TGTGCCAGTAGTGGATGGGGGGACCTTGGCTACACCTTC. The full variable domain, rest sourced from reference TRBV19 and TRBJ1-2, is DGGITQSPKYLFRKEGQNVTLSCEQNLNHDAMYWYRQDPGQGLRLIYYSQIVNDFQKGDIAEGYSVSREKKESFPLTVTSAQKNPTAFYLCASSGWGDLGYTFGSGTRLTVV.

V is TRBV7-2 and J is TRBJ2-7, with 8 nucleotides matching TRBD2. The germline V gene encodes CDR1 SGHTA and CDR2 FQGNSA. The V and J ends lost 4 bases and 1 base, in that order; junction bases with no gene match: 9. This CDR3 contains 16 residues. CDR3 in amino acids: CASSYYSGRPSYEQYF. The CDR3 DNA is TGTGCCAGCAGCTATTACAGCGGGAGACCTTCCTACGAGCAGTACTTC.

This rearrangement joins TRBV4-2 to TRBJ2-3; 15 nucleotides line up with TRBD2. Germline-derived CDR1 and CDR2 are LGHNA and YNFKEQ. The CDR3 totals 16 residues. The V and J ends lost 1 base and 4 bases, in that order; junction bases with no gene match: 0. The CDR3 nucleotides read TGTGCCAGCAGCCAAGGGACTAGCGGGAGGGCAGATACGCAGTATTTT. Translation gives CASSQGTSGRADTQYF.

The chain couples TRBV5-4 to TRBJ2-2, with 14 bases matching TRBD2. The CDR3 spans 19 residues. V gave up 4 bases and J gave up 7 bases; unmatched junction bases: 15. Germline V CDR1 and CDR2: SGHNT, YYREEE (reference sequence). CDR3 bases: TGTGCCAGCAGCCCCACCGCGCCGACTAGCGGGAGGGTCGGCGGGGAGCTGTTTTTT. Protein: CASSPTAPTSGRVGGELFF.

This clone was counted once. This chain joins TRBV28 and TRBJ2-7; D perhaps matches TRBD1 (6 bases). Germline-derived CDR1 and CDR2 are MDHEN and SYDVKM. This CDR3 spans 15 amino acids. Trimming stripped 6 bases from V and 5 bases from J, with 20 bases between. CDR3: CASRGAQGTSDEQYF. The CDR3 DNA reads as TGTGCCAGCAGAGGGGCCCAAGGGACATCCGACGAGCAGTACTTC.

This clone was recorded a few times. A junction end diverges from the germline sequence, so it may reflect a read error. In DNA, the CDR3 is TGTGCCAGCAGCGAACAGCTGACAGGGGGGAACTCTGAAGCTTTCTTT. Protein product: CASSEQLTGGNSEAFF. The chain couples TRBV2 to TRBJ1-1; 9 bases are a match to TRBD1. The CDR3 runs 16 residues. Germline CDR1 and CDR2: SNHLY and FYNNEI.

The chain recombines TRBV6-5 with TRBJ1-1; D is undetermined. V was shortened by 0 bases and J by 5 bases, with 10 bases between the two germline ends. This CDR3 spans 14 amino acids. CDR1 is MNHEY, CDR2 SVGAGI, per germline. The CDR3 nucleotides read TGTGCCAGCAGTTACTCAGCGGTGCGGACTGAAGCTTTCTTT. Translated: CASSYSAVRTEAFF.

The V gene is TRBV24-1, the J gene TRBJ1-1, with 7 bases that match TRBD1. Germline V gives CDR1 KGHDR, CDR2 SFDVKD. Unmatched junction bases numbered 6, after V lost 7 bases and J lost 5 bases. The CDR3 is 13 amino acids. CDR3 nucleotides: TGTGCCACCAGGGGGGGACAGACGACTGAAGCTTTCTTT. It yields the protein CATRGGQTTEAFF.

The gene calls are TRBV6-2 or TRBV6-3 and TRBJ2-7; D is possibly TRBD1 (6 bases). V was shortened by 2 bases and J by 4 bases, with 12 bases between the two germline ends. The length of the CDR3 is 14 residues. Germline V lookup: CDR1 MNHEY, CDR2 SVGEGT. The CDR3 DNA reads TGTGCCAGCAGTTACCAGGGGTTCACGTACGAGCAGTACTTC. It encodes CASSYQGFTYEQYF.

This clone was detected only a few times. The V and J genes are TRBV27 and TRBJ2-7; 10 positions agree with TRBD1. Trimming removed 5 bases from V and 1 base from J; junction bases left unmatched: 5. The CDR3 has 15 amino acids. Per the germline V gene, CDR1 is MNHEY and CDR2 is SMNVEV (reference sequence). CDR3 nucleotides: TGTGCCAGCAGTATTAGGACAGGGGGGTCCTACGAGCAGTACTTC. Translated, it gives CASSIRTGGSYEQYF.

The chain joins TRBV10-3 to TRBJ2-5, with D possibly matching TRBD1 (6 bases). Trimming removed 8 bases at V and 2 bases at J, with 9 bases between. There are 12 residues in the CDR3. CDR1 is ENHRY, CDR2 SYGVKD, per germline. CDR3 in amino acids: CAIADRQETQYF. The CDR3 region has the DNA TGTGCCATCGCGGACAGACAAGAGACCCAGTACTTC.

This clone was counted once. The V gene is TRBV18, the J gene TRBJ1-2; 8 bases agree with TRBD1. J lost 4 bases, V lost 5 bases, and 6 bases had no gene match. The germline gives CDR1 KGHSH, CDR2 LQKENI. This CDR3 spans 14 amino acids. The CDR3 DNA reads TGTGCCAGCTCAGTCAGACAGGGGCCCTATGGCTACACCTTC. It translates to CASSVRQGPYGYTF.

The chain carries TRBV7-9 and TRBJ1-1; 7 positions match TRBD1. Germline-derived CDR1 and CDR2 are SEHNR and FQNEAQ (reference sequence). Losses at the gene ends were 2 bases for V and 5 bases for J; bases not matched to a gene: 2. CDR3 length equals 13 residues. CDR3: CASSLQGETEAFF. As DNA, the CDR3 is TGTGCCAGCAGCTTACAGGGGGAGACTGAAGCTTTCTTT.

The chain is built from TRBV2 and TRBJ2-2, with 13 bases identical to TRBD2. The CDR3 runs to 16 residues. With 4 bases clipped from V and 5 bases from J, the junction kept 4 bases outside the gene matches. CDR1 is SNHLY and CDR2 is FYNNEI in the germline V gene. The CDR3 region has the DNA TGTGCCAGCAGTGGGACTAGCGGGGGAGTAACCGGGGAGCTGTTTTTT. Translating it yields CASSGTSGGVTGELFF. The whole variable domain, filled in from reference TRBV2 and TRBJ2-2, reads EPEVTQTPSHQVTQMGQEVILRCVPISNHLYFYWYRQILGQKVEFLVSFYNNEISEKSEIFDDQFSVERPDGSNFTLKIRSTKLEDSAMYFCASSGTSGGVTGELFFGEGSRLTVL.

The V and J genes are TRBV28 and TRBJ1-2; weak D call: TRBD1 (5 bases). The CDR3 loop spans 16 amino acids. The V end was cut by 5 bases, the J end by 5 bases, with 21 bases between. Germline assignment: CDR1 MDHEN and CDR2 SYDVKM. CDR3 DNA sequence: TGTGCCAGCAGTGGGCAGGGTCAAGCTGGGGTTTATGGCTACACCTTC. This encodes CASSGQGQAGVYGYTF.

The CDR3 bases are TGTGCCAGCAGCCCCGGGACAGGGACGGAGAACAATGAGCAGTTCTTC. Its protein product is CASSPGTGTENNEQFF. The chain carries TRBV7-9 and TRBJ2-1, with 9 bases lining up with TRBD1. The CDR3 has 16 amino acids. Germline V gene sequence: CDR1 SEHNR, CDR2 FQNEAQ (reference sequence). V lost 5 bases and J lost 5; bases outside the gene matches: 10.

This clone was seen only once. The V and J genes are TRBV6-6 and TRBJ2-4; 8 bases align to TRBD2. The CDR3 runs to 15 residues. J gave up 0 bases and V 7 bases, and 5 bases lay outside the gene matches. CDR1 is MNHNY and CDR2 is SVGAGI in the germline V gene (reference sequence). CDR3 region: CASTPGGGAKNIQYF. CDR3 nucleotide sequence: TGTGCCAGCACCCCCGGGGGGGGAGCCAAAAACATTCAGTACTTC.

This clone was seen just once. The rearrangement uses TRBV18 and TRBJ1-2; 10 positions match TRBD1. Looked up from germline, CDR1 is KGHSH and CDR2 is LQKENI. V was pared by 2 bases and J by 14 bases, with 5 bases of the junction left unmatched. This CDR3 has 12 residues. The CDR3: CASSPDRGLYTF. CDR3 nucleotide sequence: TGTGCCAGCTCACCAGACAGGGGGCTGTATACCTTC. The variable domain in full, with the rest retrieved from reference TRBV18 and TRBJ1-2, is NAGVMQNPRHLVRRRGQEARLRCSPMKGHSHVYWYRQLPEEGLKFMVYLQKENIIDESGMPKERFSAEFPKEGPSILRIQQVVRGDSAAYFCASSPDRGLYTFGSGTRLTVV.